This T cell receptor (beta chain) was identified during a study of blood T cell repertoires in COVID-19. The junction had 6 bases not matched to a gene; V was cut back by 10 bases and J by 4 bases. CDR1 MDHEN and CDR2 SYDVKM come from the germline V gene. The CDR3 runs to 13 residues. Assay: immunoSEQ multiplex PCR; the TCRdb copy retains only in-frame clones and omits some. The repertoire includes 130,000 or so clones, about 89% of them detected once, and more than 3.5% sits in the top ten. Sequenced sample: peripheral blood. The rearrangement uses TRBV28 and TRBJ2-7; TRBD2 matches at 11 bases. The clonotype originates from a man aged 60-69 years with COVID-19, enrolled during active disease. Here the CDR3 DNA reads TGTGCCACCGACCGACTAGCGGGGTACGAGCAGTACTTC. Translation: CATDRLAGYEQYF.